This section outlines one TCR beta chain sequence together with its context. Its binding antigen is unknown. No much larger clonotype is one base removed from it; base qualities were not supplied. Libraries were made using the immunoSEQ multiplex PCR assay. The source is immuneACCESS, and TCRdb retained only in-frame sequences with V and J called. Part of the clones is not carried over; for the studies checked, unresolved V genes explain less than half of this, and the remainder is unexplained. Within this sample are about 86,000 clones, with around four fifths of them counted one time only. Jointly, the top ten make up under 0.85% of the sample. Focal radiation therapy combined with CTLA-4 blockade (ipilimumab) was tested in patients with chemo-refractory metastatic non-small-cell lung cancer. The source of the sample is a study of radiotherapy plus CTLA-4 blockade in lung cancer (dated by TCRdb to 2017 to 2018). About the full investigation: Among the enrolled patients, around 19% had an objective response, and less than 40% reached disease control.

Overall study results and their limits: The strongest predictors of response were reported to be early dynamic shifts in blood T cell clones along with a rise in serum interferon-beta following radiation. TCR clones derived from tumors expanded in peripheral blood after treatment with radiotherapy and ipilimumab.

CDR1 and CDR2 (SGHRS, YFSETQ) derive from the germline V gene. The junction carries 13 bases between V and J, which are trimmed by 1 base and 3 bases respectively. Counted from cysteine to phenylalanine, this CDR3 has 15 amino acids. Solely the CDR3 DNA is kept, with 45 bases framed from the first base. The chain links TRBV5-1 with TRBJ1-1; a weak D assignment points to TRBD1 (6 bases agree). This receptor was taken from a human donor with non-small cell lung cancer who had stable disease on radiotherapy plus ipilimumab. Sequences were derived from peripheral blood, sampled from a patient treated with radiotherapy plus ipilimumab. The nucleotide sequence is TGCGCCAGCAGCTTGTTACAGCCAGGGGACACTGAAGCTTTCTTT. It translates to CASSLLQPGDTEAFF.